This TCR beta chain was sequenced during a study of beta chain features in type 1 diabetes. Expressed TCRB transcripts were sequenced, since all the RNA that had been isolated was reverse transcribed. Using immunoSEQ multiplex PCR, the repertoire was profiled, and TCRdb retains in-frame clones only, with some absent. The data hold a few hundred thousand clones, with about 15% observed a single time. Germline V gene sequence: CDR1 GTSNPN, CDR2 SVGIG (reference sequence). Unmatched junction bases numbered 9, after V lost 7 bases and J lost 0 bases. The CDR3 totals 14 residues. Study outcomes and limitations: TCRB CDR3s were moderately but significantly shorter in Type 1 diabetes patients in all four CD4+ subsets. Patients showed naive, central memory and Treg TCRB repertoires that appeared more similar than those of healthy donors.

A remark on this clone: Its target is unknown.

The clonotype was recovered from a woman under 30 in good health. The genes are TRBV30 and TRBJ2-7; 7 bases fit TRBD2. The sample taken for sequencing was naive CD4+ T cells from blood. CDR3 nucleotides: TGTGCCTCCACAGGCGGGGGTTTCTCCTACGAGCAGTACTTC. This codes for CASTGGGFSYEQYF.